Listed here are 8 T cell receptor beta chains from one sample, sequenced in a study of vaccination and CD4 T cells after COVID-19. MiXCR, run by TCRdb on the PCR reads, gives a single entry per CDR3 protein. The sample holds approximately 14,000 distinct CDR3 sequences, 69% seen once. Here the sequenced sample was CD4+ T cells from blood, taken after SARS-CoV-2 vaccination. The receptors shown here come from a human donor who had recovered from COVID-19.

The gene calls are TRBV6-5 and TRBJ2-7, with 11 bases matching TRBD2. With 4 bases clipped from V and 4 bases from J, the junction kept 9 bases outside the gene matches. This CDR3 is built from 16 residues. Germline CDR1 is MNHEY and CDR2 is SVGAGI. The CDR3 region has the DNA TGTGCCAGCAGTTTCGGTAGCGGGAGGGCCTCTTACGAGCAGTACTTC. It translates to CASSFGSGRASYEQYF.

The chain recombines TRBV19 with TRBJ1-6; no definite D call. Trimming left V 7 bases short and J 6 bases short, with 16 bases between. From germline, CDR1 is LNHDA and CDR2 SQIVND (reference sequence). The CDR3 loop spans 15 amino acids. For the CDR3, the DNA is TGTGCCAGTAAAACATCCGTTTGGGGTAATTCACCCCTCCACTTT. Its protein product is CASKTSVWGNSPLHF.

The chain has TRBV7-9 and TRBJ2-3; tentative D call: TRBD2 (6 bases). The CDR3 has 13 residues. V dropped 5 bases and J dropped 4 bases, with 10 bases sitting between them. Germline CDR1 SEHNR, CDR2 FQNEAQ (reference sequence). CDR3 in amino acids: CASSRGEADTQYF. The CDR3 DNA reads TGTGCCAGCAGCCGCGGGGAAGCAGATACGCAGTATTTT. Looking up the rest from reference TRBV7-9 and TRBJ2-3 gives the full variable domain: DTGVSQNPRHKITKRGQNVTFRCDPISEHNRLYWYRQTLGQGPEFLTYFQNEAQLEKSRLLSDRFSAERPKGSFSTLEIQRTEQGDSAMYLCASSRGEADTQYFGPGTRLTVL.

The chain couples TRBV5-1 to TRBJ1-2, with D unresolved. From germline, CDR1 is SGHRS and CDR2 YFSETQ. Trimming removed 2 bases from V and 0 bases from J, with 8 bases in between. The CDR3 is made up of 14 amino acids. The CDR3 region has the DNA TGCGCCAGCAGCTTTGAACCAGCTAACTATGGCTACACCTTC. This translates into CASSFEPANYGYTF. Filled out from reference TRBV5-1 and TRBJ1-2, the complete variable domain reads KAGVTQTPRYLIKTRGQQVTLSCSPISGHRSVSWYQQTPGQGLQFLFEYFSETQRNKGNFPGRFSGRQFSNSRSEMNVSTLELGDSALYLCASSFEPANYGYTFGSGTRLTVV.

The rearrangement links TRBV5-1 to TRBJ2-7; D is ambiguous. CDR3 length equals 13 residues. Germline-derived CDR1 and CDR2 are SGHRS and YFSETQ. V was shortened by 0 bases and J by 3 bases, with 7 bases between the two germline ends. CDR3 in DNA: TGCGCCAGCAGCTTGGGTGGGAACTACGAGCAGTACTTC. Translation: CASSLGGNYEQYF.

This sequence joins TRBV7-9 and TRBJ1-4; D gene unclear. V lost 4 bases, J lost 4 bases, and 4 bases lay in between. This CDR3 is 12 amino acids long. Germline CDR1 SEHNR, CDR2 FQNEAQ (reference sequence). The CDR3 DNA is TGTGCCAGCAGCTGGGGTAATGAAAAACTGTTTTTT. It codes for CASSWGNEKLFF. Combining the CDR3 with reference TRBV7-9 and TRBJ1-4 gives the whole variable domain DTGVSQNPRHKITKRGQNVTFRCDPISEHNRLYWYRQTLGQGPEFLTYFQNEAQLEKSRLLSDRFSAERPKGSFSTLEIQRTEQGDSAMYLCASSWGNEKLFFGSGTQLSVL.

The J gene is TRBJ2-7, the V gene TRBV20-1, with D possibly TRBD2 on 6 matching bases. The CDR3 runs to 13 residues. Trimming stripped 1 base from V and 3 bases from J, with 10 bases between. CDR1 is DFQATT and CDR2 is SNEGSKA in the germline V gene (reference sequence). CDR3 sequence: CSARVSGLYEQYF. Written as DNA, the CDR3 is TGCAGTGCTAGAGTTAGCGGCCTCTACGAGCAGTACTTC.

The chain is built from TRBV6-1 and TRBJ2-3; D is ambiguous. V was clipped by 2 bases and J by 2 bases, with 5 bases between them. Germline lookup yields CDR1 MNHNS and CDR2 SASEGT. The CDR3 runs 13 residues. The CDR3 sequence is CASSEQFTDTQYF. DNA for the CDR3: TGTGCCAGCAGTGAACAGTTCACAGATACGCAGTATTTT.